This entry is about one T cell receptor beta chain. The antigen remains undetermined. The data belong to a study of graft-versus-host responses after intestinal transplantation. For the study at large: Every transplant recipient was induced with anti-thymocyte globulin, then maintained on tacrolimus and steroids for two to three years. General study results and limits: Recipient marrow harbored GvH clones, some of which surfaced first in ileum or blood. The highest levels of circulating GvH clones went along with early declines in HvG clones after transplant.

Measured with immunoSEQ multiplex PCR; TCRdb has only the in-frame clones, and not every one. This table has tens of thousands of clones, about 90% appearing once. This receptor was obtained from a human patient who received an intestinal transplant, so some T cells may come from the graft donor. Sequenced material: PBMCs, taken around 320 days after intestinal transplant.

CDR3 residues: CASRITGPHGANVLTF. CDR3 coding DNA: TGTGCCAGCAGGATTACAGGGCCTCATGGGGCCAACGTCCTGACTTTC. The genes are TRBV28 and TRBJ2-6; D possibly corresponds to TRBD1 (6 bases). Germline CDR1 MDHEN, CDR2 SYDVKM. With 6 bases removed from V and 3 bases from J, the gap between germline ends came to 15 bases. The CDR3 runs 16 residues. Full variable domain (remainder filled in from reference TRBV28 and TRBJ2-6): DVKVTQSSRYLVKRTGEKVFLECVQDMDHENMFWYRQDPGLGLRLIYFSYDVKMKEKGDIPEGYSVSREKKERFSLILESASTNQTSMYLCASRITGPHGANVLTFGAGSRLTVL.